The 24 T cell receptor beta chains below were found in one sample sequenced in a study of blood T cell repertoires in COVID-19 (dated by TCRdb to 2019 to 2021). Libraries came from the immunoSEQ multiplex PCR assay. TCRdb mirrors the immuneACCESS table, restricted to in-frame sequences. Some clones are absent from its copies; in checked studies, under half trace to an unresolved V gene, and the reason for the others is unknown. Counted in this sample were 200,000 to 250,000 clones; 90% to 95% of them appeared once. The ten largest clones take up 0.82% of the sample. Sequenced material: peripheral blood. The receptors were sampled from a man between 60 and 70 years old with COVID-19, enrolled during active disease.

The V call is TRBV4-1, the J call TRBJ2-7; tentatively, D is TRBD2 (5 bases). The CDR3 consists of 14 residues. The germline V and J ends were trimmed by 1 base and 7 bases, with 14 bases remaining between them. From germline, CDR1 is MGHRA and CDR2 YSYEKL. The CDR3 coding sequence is TGCGCCAGCAGCCAAGCGGGATCCCAAAGGGAGCAGTACTTC. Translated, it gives CASSQAGSQREQYF.

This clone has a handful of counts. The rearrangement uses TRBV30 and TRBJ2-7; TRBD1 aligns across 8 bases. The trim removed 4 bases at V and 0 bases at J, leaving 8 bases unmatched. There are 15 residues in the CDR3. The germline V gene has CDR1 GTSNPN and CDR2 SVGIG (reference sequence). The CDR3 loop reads CAWNQDRESSYEQYF. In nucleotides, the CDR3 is TGTGCCTGGAACCAGGACAGGGAAAGCTCCTACGAGCAGTACTTC.

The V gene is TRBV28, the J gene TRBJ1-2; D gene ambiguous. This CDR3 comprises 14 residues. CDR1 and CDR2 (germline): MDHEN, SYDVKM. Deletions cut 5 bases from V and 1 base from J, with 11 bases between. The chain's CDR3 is CASSLLQVNYGYTF. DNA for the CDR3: TGTGCCAGCAGTCTTCTCCAGGTTAACTATGGCTACACCTTC.

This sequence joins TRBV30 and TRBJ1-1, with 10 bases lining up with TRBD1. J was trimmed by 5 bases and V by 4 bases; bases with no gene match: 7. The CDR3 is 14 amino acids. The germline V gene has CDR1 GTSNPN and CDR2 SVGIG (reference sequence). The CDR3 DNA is TGTGCCTGGATCCCGGACAGGGGGGGGACTGAAGCTTTCTTT. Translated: CAWIPDRGGTEAFF. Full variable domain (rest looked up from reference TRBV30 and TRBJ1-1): SQTIHQWPATLVQPVGSPLSLECTVEGTSNPNLYWYRQAAGRGLQLLFYSVGIGQISSEVPQNLSASRPQDRQFILSSKKLLLSDSGFYLCAWIPDRGGTEAFFGQGTRLTVV.

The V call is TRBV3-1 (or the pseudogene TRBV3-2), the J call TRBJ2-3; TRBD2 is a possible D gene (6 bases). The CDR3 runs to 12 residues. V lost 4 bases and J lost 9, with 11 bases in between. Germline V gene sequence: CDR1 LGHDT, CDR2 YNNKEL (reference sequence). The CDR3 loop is CASSPRENTQYF. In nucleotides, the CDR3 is TGTGCCAGCAGCCCCCGGGAGAACACGCAGTATTTT.

The CDR3 bases are TGCGCCAGCAGCTCGGGACTAGCGGGGCCCTACAATGAGCAGTTCTTC. This sequence encodes CASSSGLAGPYNEQFF. The chain is built from TRBV5-1 and TRBJ2-1; TRBD2 matches at 13 bases. The length of the CDR3 is 16 residues. The V and J ends lost 3 bases and 2 bases, in that order; junction bases with no gene match: 2. The germline CDR1 and CDR2 sequences are SGHRS and YFSETQ.

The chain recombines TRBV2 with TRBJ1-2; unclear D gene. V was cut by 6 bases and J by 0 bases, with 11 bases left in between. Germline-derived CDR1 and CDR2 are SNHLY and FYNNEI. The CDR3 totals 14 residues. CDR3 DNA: TGTGCCAGCAGCCCGAAACAGTCTAACTATGGCTACACCTTC. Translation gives CASSPKQSNYGYTF.

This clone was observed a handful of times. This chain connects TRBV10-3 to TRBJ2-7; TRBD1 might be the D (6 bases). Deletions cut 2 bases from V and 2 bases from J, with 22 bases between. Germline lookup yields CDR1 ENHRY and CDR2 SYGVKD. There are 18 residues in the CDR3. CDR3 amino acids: CAISEKVGWGTSTYEQYF. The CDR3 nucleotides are TGTGCCATCAGTGAGAAGGTCGGGTGGGGGACATCAACCTACGAGCAGTACTTC.

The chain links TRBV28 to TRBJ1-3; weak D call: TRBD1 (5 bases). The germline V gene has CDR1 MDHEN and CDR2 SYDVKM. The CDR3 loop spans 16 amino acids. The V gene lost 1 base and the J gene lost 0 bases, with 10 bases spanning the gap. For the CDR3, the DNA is TGTGCCAGCAGTTTATCACCAGGGTCCTCTGGAAACACCATATATTTT. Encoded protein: CASSLSPGSSGNTIYF.

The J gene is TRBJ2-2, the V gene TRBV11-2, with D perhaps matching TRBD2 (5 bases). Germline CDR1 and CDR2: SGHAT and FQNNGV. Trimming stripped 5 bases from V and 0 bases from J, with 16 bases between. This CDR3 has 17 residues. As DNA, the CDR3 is TGTGCCAGCAGCCCAACTCATTCCGGGACGAACACCGGGGAGCTGTTTTTT. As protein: CASSPTHSGTNTGELFF.

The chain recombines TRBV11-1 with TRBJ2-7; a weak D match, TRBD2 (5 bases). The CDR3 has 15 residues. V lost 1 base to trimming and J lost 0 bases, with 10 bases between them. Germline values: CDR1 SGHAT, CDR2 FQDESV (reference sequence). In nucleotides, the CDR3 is TGTGCCAGCAGCTTAGAGACGGGATCCTCCTACGAGCAGTACTTC. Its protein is CASSLETGSSYEQYF.

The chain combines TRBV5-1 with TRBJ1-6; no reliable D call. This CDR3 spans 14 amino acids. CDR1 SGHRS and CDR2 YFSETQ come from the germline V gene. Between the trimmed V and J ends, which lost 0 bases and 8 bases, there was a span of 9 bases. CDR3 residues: CASSLGAMYSPLHF. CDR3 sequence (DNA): TGCGCCAGCAGCTTGGGGGCGATGTATTCACCCCTCCACTTT.

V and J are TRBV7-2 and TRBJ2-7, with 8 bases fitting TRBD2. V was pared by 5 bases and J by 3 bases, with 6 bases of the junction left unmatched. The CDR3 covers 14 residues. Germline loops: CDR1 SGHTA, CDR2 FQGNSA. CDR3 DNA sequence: TGTGCCAGCAGCCTCTGGACTAGCAGCTACGAGCAGTACTTC. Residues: CASSLWTSSYEQYF.

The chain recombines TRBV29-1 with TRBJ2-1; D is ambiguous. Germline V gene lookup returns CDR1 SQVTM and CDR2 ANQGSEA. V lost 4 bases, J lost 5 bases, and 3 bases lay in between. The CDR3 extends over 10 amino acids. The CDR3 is CSVGDNEQFF. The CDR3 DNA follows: TGCAGCGTTGGCGACAATGAGCAGTTCTTC.

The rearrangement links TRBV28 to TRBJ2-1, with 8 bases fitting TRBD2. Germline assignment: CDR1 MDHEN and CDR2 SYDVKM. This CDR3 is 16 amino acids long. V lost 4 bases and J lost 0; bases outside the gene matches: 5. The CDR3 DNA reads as TGTGCCAGCAGTTCTAGCGGGTTTGCCTCCTACAATGAGCAGTTCTTC. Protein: CASSSSGFASYNEQFF. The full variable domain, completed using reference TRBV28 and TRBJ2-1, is DVKVTQSSRYLVKRTGEKVFLECVQDMDHENMFWYRQDPGLGLRLIYFSYDVKMKEKGDIPEGYSVSREKKERFSLILESASTNQTSMYLCASSSSGFASYNEQFFGPGTRLTVL.

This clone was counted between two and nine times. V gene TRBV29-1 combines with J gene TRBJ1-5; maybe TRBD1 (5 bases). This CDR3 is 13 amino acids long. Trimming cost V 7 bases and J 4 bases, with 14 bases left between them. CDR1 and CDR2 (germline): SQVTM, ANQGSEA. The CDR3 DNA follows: TGCAGCGGAACGGGGGGAGTTAATCAGCCCCAGCATTTT. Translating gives CSGTGGVNQPQHF.

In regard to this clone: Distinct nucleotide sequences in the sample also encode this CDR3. CDR3 nucleotide sequence: TGTGCCAGCAGTTTGGCAGCTAACTATGGCTACACCTTC. It encodes CASSLAANYGYTF. V is TRBV12-3 or TRBV12-4 and J is TRBJ1-2, with D uncertain. Trimming stripped 3 bases from V and 0 bases from J, with 5 bases between. CDR3 length: 13 amino acids.

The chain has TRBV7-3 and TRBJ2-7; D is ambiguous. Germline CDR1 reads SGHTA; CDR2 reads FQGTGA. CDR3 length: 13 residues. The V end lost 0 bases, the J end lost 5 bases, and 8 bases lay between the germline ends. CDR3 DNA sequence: TGTGCCAGCAGCTTAACCGGAGATGACGAGCAGTACTTC. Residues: CASSLTGDDEQYF.

The CDR3 DNA is TGCGCCAGCAGCTTGTCAGGAACCTCCGGGGGGGGTGGCTACACCTTC. It specifies CASSLSGTSGGGGYTF. The J gene is TRBJ1-2, the V gene TRBV5-1; possible D gene TRBD1, 5 bases. V was trimmed by 1 base and J by 7 bases, leaving 20 bases between them. The germline V gene encodes CDR1 SGHRS and CDR2 YFSETQ. The CDR3 contains 16 residues.

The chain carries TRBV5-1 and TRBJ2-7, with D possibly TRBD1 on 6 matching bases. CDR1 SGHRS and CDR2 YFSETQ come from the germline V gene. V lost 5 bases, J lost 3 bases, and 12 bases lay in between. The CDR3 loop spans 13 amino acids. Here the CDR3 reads CASSVSGDYEQYF. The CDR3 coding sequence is TGCGCCAGCAGTGTGTCAGGGGACTACGAGCAGTACTTC.

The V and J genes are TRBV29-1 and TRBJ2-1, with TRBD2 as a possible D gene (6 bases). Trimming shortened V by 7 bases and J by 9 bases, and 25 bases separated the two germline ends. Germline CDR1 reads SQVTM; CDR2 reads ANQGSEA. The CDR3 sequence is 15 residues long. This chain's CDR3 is CSAQVGGMIQGEQFF. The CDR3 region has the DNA TGCAGCGCCCAAGTAGGCGGGATGATTCAGGGTGAGCAGTTCTTC.

CDR3: CASSLQGQGVNSPLHF. Here the CDR3 DNA reads TGTGCCAGCAGCTTACAGGGACAGGGGGTTAATTCACCCCTCCACTTT. The chain couples TRBV5-4 to TRBJ1-6, with TRBD1 matching 11 bases. This CDR3 is built from 16 residues. Germline lookup yields CDR1 SGHNT and CDR2 YYREEE (reference sequence). Trimming took 2 bases from V and 6 from J; bases not matched to a gene: 4.

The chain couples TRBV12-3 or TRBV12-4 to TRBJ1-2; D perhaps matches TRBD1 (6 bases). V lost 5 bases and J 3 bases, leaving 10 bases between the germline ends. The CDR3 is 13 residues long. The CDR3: CASSTGQHYGYTF. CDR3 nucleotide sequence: TGTGCCAGCAGTACCGGACAGCACTATGGCTACACCTTC.

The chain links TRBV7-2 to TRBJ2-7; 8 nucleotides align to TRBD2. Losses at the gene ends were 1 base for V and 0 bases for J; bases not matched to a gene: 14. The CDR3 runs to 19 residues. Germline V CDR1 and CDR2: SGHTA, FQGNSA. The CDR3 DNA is TGTGCCAGCAGCTTAGAGTGGACGGGAGGGCGAAGGGGCTCCTACGAGCAGTACTTC. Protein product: CASSLEWTGGRRGSYEQYF.